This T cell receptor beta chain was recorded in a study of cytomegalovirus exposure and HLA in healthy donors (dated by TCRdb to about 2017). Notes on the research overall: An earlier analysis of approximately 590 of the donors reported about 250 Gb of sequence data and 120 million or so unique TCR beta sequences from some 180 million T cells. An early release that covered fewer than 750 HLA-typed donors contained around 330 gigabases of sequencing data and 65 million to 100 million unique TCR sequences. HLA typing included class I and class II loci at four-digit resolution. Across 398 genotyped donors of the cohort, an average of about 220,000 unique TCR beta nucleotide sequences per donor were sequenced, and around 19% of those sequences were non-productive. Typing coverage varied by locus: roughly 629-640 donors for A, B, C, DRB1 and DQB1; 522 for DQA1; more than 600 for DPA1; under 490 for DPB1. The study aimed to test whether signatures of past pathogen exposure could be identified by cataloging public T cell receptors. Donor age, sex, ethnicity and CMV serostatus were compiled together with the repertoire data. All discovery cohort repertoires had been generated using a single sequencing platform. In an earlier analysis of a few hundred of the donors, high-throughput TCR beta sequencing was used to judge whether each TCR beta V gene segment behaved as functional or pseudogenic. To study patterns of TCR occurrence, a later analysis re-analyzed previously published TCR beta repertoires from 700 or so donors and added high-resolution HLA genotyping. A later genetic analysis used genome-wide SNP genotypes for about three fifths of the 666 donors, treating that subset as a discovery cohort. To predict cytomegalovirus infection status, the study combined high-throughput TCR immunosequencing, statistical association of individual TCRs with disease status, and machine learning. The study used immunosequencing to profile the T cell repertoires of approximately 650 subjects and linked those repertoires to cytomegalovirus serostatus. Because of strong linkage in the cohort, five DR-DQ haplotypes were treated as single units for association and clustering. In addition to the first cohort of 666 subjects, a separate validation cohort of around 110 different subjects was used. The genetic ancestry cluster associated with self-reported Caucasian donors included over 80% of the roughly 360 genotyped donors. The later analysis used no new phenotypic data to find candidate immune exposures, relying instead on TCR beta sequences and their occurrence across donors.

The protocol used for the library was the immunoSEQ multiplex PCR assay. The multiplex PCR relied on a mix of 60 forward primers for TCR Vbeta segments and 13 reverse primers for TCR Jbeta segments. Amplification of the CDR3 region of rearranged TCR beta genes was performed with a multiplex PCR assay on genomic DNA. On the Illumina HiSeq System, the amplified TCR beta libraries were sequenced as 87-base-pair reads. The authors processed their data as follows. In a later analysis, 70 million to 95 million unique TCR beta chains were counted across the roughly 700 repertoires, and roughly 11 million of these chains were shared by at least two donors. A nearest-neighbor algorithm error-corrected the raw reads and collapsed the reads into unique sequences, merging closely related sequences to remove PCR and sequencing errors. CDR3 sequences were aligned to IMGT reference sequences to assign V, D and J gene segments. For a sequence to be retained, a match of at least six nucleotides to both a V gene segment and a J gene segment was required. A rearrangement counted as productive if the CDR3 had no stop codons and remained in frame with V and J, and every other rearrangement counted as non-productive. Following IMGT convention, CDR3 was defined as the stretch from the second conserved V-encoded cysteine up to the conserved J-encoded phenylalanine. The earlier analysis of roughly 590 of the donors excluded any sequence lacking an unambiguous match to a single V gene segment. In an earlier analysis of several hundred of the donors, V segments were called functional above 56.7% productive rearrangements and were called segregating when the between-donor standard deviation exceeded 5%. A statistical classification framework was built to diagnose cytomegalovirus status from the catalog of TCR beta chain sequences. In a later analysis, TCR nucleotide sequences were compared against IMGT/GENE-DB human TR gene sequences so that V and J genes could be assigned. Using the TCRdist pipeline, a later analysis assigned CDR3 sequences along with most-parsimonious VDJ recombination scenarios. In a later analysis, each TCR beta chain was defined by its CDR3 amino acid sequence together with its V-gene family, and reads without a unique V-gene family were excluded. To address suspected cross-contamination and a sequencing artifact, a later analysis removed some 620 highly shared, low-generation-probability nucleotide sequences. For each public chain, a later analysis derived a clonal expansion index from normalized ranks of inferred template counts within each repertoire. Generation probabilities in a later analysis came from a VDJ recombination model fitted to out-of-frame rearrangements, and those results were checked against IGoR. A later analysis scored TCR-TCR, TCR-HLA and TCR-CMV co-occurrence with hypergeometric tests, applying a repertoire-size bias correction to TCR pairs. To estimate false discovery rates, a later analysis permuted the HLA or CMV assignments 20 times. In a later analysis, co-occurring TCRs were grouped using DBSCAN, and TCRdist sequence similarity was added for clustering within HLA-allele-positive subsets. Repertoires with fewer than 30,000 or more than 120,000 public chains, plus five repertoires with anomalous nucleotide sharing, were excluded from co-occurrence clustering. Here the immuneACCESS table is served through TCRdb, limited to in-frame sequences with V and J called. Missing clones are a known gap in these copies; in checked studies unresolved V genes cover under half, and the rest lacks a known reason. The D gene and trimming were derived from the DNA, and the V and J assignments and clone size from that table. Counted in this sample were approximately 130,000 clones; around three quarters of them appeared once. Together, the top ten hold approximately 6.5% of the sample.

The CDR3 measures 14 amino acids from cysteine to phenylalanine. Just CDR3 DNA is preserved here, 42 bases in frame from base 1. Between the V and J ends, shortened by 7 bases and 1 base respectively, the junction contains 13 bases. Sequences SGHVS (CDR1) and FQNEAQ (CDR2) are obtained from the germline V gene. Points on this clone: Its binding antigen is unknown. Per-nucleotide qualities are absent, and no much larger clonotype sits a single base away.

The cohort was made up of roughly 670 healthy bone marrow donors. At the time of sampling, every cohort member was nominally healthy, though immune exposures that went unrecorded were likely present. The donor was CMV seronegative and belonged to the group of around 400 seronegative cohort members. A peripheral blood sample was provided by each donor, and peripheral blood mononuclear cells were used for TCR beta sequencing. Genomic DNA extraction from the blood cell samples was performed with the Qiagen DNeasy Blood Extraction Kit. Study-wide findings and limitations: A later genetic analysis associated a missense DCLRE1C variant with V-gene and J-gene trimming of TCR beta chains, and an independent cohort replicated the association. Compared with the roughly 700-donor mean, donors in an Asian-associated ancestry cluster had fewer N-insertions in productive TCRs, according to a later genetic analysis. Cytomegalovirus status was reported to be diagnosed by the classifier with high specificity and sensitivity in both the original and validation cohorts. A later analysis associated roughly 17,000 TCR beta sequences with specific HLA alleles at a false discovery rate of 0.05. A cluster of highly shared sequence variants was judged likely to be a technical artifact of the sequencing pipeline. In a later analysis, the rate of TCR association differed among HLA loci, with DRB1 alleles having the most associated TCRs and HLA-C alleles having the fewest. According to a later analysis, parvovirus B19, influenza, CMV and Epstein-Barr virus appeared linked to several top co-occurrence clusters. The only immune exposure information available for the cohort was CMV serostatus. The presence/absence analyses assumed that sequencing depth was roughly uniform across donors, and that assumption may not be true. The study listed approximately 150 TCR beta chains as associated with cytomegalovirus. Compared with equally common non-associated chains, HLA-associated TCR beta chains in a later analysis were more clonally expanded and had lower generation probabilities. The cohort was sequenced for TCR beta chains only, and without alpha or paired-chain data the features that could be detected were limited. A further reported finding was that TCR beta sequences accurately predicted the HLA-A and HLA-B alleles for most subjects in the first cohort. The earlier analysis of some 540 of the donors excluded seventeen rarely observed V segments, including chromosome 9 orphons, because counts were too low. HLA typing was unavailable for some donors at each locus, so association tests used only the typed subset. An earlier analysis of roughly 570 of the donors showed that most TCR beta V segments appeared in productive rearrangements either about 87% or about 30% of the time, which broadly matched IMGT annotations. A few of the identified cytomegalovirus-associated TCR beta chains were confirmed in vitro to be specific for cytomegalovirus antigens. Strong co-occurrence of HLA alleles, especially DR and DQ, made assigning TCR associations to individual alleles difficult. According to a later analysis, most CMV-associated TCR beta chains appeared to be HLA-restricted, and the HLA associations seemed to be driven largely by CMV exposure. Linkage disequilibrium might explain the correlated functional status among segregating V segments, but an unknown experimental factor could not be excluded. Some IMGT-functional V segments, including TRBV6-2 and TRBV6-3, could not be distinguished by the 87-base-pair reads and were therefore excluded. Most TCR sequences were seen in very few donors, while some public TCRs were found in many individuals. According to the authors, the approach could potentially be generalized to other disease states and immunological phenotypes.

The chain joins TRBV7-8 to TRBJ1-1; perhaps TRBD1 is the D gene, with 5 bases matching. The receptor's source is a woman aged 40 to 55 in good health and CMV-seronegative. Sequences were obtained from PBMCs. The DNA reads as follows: TGTGCCAGCAAGAGACAGCCGGGGAACACTGAAGCTTTCTTT. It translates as CASKRQPGNTEAFF.